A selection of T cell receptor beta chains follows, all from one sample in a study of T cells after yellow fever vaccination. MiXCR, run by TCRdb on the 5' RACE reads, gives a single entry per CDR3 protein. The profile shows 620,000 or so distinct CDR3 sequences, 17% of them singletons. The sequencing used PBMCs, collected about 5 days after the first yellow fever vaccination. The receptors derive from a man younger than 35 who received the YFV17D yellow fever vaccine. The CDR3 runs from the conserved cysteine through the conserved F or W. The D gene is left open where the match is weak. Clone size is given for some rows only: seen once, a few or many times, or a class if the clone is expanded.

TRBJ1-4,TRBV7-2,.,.,TGTGCCAGCAGGCAAATCGCATCAACTAATGAAAAACTGTTTTTT,CASRQIASTNEKLFF
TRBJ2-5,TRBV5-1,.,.,TGCGCCAGCAGCTGGGGTAGTGGGGAGACCCAGTACTTC,CASSWGSGETQYF
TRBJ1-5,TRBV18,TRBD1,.,TGTGCCAGCTCACGAGAACAGGGGGCTTATCAGCCCCAGCATTTT,CASSREQGAYQPQHF
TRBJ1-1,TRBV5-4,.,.,TGTGCCAGCAGCATCAGGGGAAACACTGAAGCTTTCTTT,CASSIRGNTEAFF
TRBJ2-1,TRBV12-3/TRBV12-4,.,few,TGTGCCAGCAGTTTAACCAGGGTCGACAATGAGCAGTTCTTC,CASSLTRVDNEQFF
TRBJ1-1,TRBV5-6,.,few,TGTGCCAGCAGCCCCGACACGGACACTGAAGCTTTCTTT,CASSPDTDTEAFF
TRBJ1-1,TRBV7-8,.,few,TGTGCCAGCAGCTTATCGGGGGGGGATTCTGAAGCTTTCTTT,CASSLSGGDSEAFF
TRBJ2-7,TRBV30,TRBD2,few,TGTGCCCACTCGGTCGGGGGGTACGAGCAGTACTTC,CAHSVGGYEQYF
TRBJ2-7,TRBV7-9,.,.,TGTGCCAGCAGCCCCGAAGGCAGGGTTATCGGCGAGCAGTACTTC,CASSPEGRVIGEQYF
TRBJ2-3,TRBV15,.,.,TGTGCCACCAGCAGAGCCGTGACGGCGTCTAGCACAGATACGCAGTATTTT,CATSRAVTASSTDTQYF
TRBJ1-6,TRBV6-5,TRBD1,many,TGTGCCAGCAGTTCTCGACAGGGTCAAGGGGTATCACCCCTCCACTTT,CASSSRQGQGVSPLHF
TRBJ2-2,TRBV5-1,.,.,TGCGCCAGCAGCCAAAGCGGCTCTACCGGGGAGCTGTTTTTT,CASSQSGSTGELFF